This TCR beta chain originates from a study of Ad26.COV2.S vaccination and SARS-CoV-2 variants. The treatment is: about 20 received Ad26.COV2.S at low or high dose, single or two shots; about 5 received placebo; per-sample allocation not given. At day 63 after the first vaccine or placebo injection, samples were drawn. The method was immunoSEQ multiplex PCR; TCRdb's version includes in-frame clones alone and lacks a portion of them. The table includes roughly 700,000 clones, about 89% detected once. Germline V gene sequence: CDR1 KGHSH, CDR2 LQKENI. This CDR3 region has 13 residues. V was shortened by 3 bases and J by 3 bases, with 9 bases between the two germline ends.

This receptor was taken from a person aged 18 to 65 who received the Ad26.COV2.S COVID-19 vaccine or a placebo. V is TRBV18 and J is TRBJ2-7, with D maybe TRBD2 (5 bases). This material consisted of peripheral blood, taken in a trial of Ad26.COV2.S vaccine versus placebo. CDR3 amino acids: CASSPGEYYEQYF. The CDR3 nucleotides read TGTGCCAGCTCACCGGGAGAGTACTACGAGCAGTACTTC.